The 31 T cell receptor beta chains given below trace back to one sample, sequenced in a study of early T cells in non-severe SARS-CoV-2 infection. TCRdb used MiXCR to reprocess the 5' RACE reads, holding one entry per CDR3 protein. This sample has just over 60,000 distinct CDR3 sequences, with roughly a tenth found just once. The sequenced sample was whole blood. Receptors were obtained from an adult who was a healthcare worker with PCR-confirmed SARS-CoV-2 infection or an uninfected control (not recorded which).

This clonotype showed up just a few times. DNA for the CDR3: TGTGCTAGTGGTTTAGGGGTGGTGAACACTGAAGCTTTCTTT. It translates to CASGLGVVNTEAFF. The genes are TRBV12-5 and TRBJ1-1; D is perhaps TRBD1 (5 bases). This CDR3 comprises 14 residues. V gave up 3 bases and J gave up 0 bases, with 8 bases separating them. Germline-derived CDR1 and CDR2 are LGHNT and FRNRAP. Using reference TRBV12-5 and TRBJ1-1 for the parts outside the CDR3, the full variable domain is DARVTQTPRHKVTEMGQEVTMRCQPILGHNTVFWYRQTMMQGLELLAYFRNRAPLDDSGMPKDRFSAEMPDATLATLKIQPSEPRDSAVYFCASGLGVVNTEAFFGQGTRLTVV.

This clonotype came up a few times. The rearrangement uses TRBV6-1 and TRBJ1-6; a possible D gene is TRBD1 (6 bases). V shed 4 bases and J shed 5 bases, with 12 bases lying between them. The CDR3 extends over 15 amino acids. The germline V gene encodes CDR1 MNHNS and CDR2 SASEGT. In DNA form, the CDR3 reads TGTGCCAGCAGTGTCAGGGGACGGGATAATTCACCCCTCCACTTT. Encoded protein: CASSVRGRDNSPLHF.

This clonotype was recorded many times. The chain employs TRBV12-3 or TRBV12-4 and TRBJ1-2; 7 bases match TRBD1. After removal of 4 bases from V and 3 bases from J, the junction contained 11 bases not matched to a gene. This CDR3 contains 16 residues. CDR3 amino acids: CASSSTITGEDYGYTF. CDR3 DNA sequence: TGTGCCAGCAGTTCTACAATCACAGGGGAAGACTATGGCTACACCTTC.

To note about this clonotype: With a much larger clone just one base away, this may be a read error. The V gene is TRBV24-1, the J gene TRBJ2-7; D call uncertain. In germline, CDR1 is KGHDR, CDR2 SFDVKD. The CDR3 has 13 residues. CDR3 protein: CATITTGTYGQYV. The DNA for the CDR3 is TGTGCCACCATCACAACTGGAACCTACGGGCAGTACGTC.

The rearrangement links TRBV21-1 to TRBJ2-2; no check of the table's D call, TRBD2, against the DNA was made. TRBV21-1 counts as a pseudogene. The CDR3 is 14 amino acids. The CDR3 spells CASTTSGCTGELFF. The CDR3 bases are TGTGCCAGCACGACTAGCGGTTGCACCGGGGAGCTGTTTTTT.

This clonotype has a handful of counts. The V gene is TRBV6-4, the J gene TRBJ2-1; D unresolved. This CDR3 is 15 amino acids long. Germline lookup yields CDR1 MRHNA and CDR2 SNTAGT. Trimming cost V 2 bases and J 4 bases, with 12 bases left between them. CDR3 region: CASSDRGRQYNEQFF. The CDR3 DNA reads TGTGCCAGCAGTGACCGAGGCAGGCAATACAATGAGCAGTTCTTC.

This clonotype occurred a few times. This chain links TRBV7-2 with TRBJ2-3, with TRBD2 as a possible D gene (5 bases). Germline loops: CDR1 SGHTA, CDR2 FQGNSA. V was pared by 4 bases and J by 3 bases, with 11 bases between. The CDR3 loop spans 14 amino acids. The CDR3 loop is CASSYSVGTDTQYF. The CDR3 DNA reads TGTGCCAGCAGCTATAGCGTGGGTACAGATACGCAGTATTTT.

The table lists this clonotype with many counts. The chain couples TRBV12-3 or TRBV12-4 to TRBJ1-1; D unclear. This CDR3 is 16 amino acids long. V lost 5 bases to trimming and J lost 5 bases, with 21 bases between them. CDR3 DNA: TGTGCCAGCAGTCCCCTTACAGCCGTAAGAAGGACTGAAGCTTTCTTT. Translated, it gives CASSPLTAVRRTEAFF.

This clonotype was observed at least ten times. The gene calls are TRBV20-1 and TRBJ1-1; 8 bases match TRBD1. This CDR3 has 14 residues. CDR1 and CDR2 (germline): DFQATT, SNEGSKA (reference sequence). With 6 bases clipped from V and 5 bases from J, the junction kept 11 bases outside the gene matches. This CDR3 reads CSAPPRGRRTEAFF. In nucleotides, the CDR3 is TGCAGTGCCCCACCCAGGGGGCGGAGGACTGAAGCTTTCTTT.

This clonotype was detected ten times or more. V and J are TRBV3-1 and TRBJ1-6, with D perhaps TRBD1 (6 bases). The V and J ends lost 2 bases and 7 bases respectively, with 12 bases between them. The CDR3 loop spans 15 amino acids. CDR1 is LGHDT, CDR2 YNNKEL, per germline (reference sequence). CDR3 region: CASSQILGANSPLHF. CDR3 coding DNA: TGTGCCAGCAGCCAAATCTTGGGGGCGAATTCACCCCTCCACTTT.

This clonotype has a count of ten or more. The CDR3 loop reads CASSIQDRGKLFF. The CDR3 region has the DNA TGTGCCAGCAGCATCCAGGACAGGGGAAAACTGTTTTTT. The chain has TRBV7-9 and TRBJ1-4; 9 bases are shared with TRBD1. The V gene's germline CDR1 is SEHNR and CDR2 FQNEAQ (reference sequence). The CDR3 loop spans 13 amino acids. The ends lost 5 bases at V and 10 bases at J; junction bases unmatched: 5.

This clonotype was counted a few times. The rearrangement uses TRBV11-2 and TRBJ2-7; TRBD1 might be the D (6 bases). The CDR3 runs to 14 residues. Trimming removed 2 bases at V and 2 bases at J, with 10 bases between. Germline V gene lookup returns CDR1 SGHAT and CDR2 FQNNGV. The CDR3 DNA reads TGTGCCAGCAGCTTATCCAGGGGCCCCTACGAGCAGTACGTC. It codes for CASSLSRGPYEQYV.

The chain is built from TRBV11-2 and TRBJ2-6; no clear D. Germline V gene data show CDR1 as SGHAT and CDR2 as FQNNGV. This CDR3 has 18 amino acids. V was shortened by 3 bases and J by 0 bases, with 15 bases between the two germline ends. The CDR3 DNA is TGTGCCAGCAGCTTCCTCGCCCATAGGACCTCTGGGGCCAACGTCCTGACTTTC. Translated, it gives CASSFLAHRTSGANVLTF.

This clonotype has more than one count but fewer than ten. The chain recombines TRBV12-3 or TRBV12-4 with TRBJ1-5, with D unresolved. V was shortened by 3 bases and J by 5 bases, with 5 bases between the two germline ends. CDR3 length: 12 residues. CDR3 coding DNA: TGTGCCAGCAGTTTTCGGCATCAGCCCCAGCATTTT. Encoded protein: CASSFRHQPQHF.

V gene TRBV5-6 combines with J gene TRBJ1-4, with D hard to call. Trimming took 2 bases from V and 8 from J, leaving 13 bases between them. This CDR3 contains 14 residues. Per the germline V gene, CDR1 is SGHDT and CDR2 is YYEEEE. Written as DNA, the CDR3 is TGTGCCAGCAGCTTTTCGGCCCTGACGGAAAAACTGTTTTTT. Protein product: CASSFSALTEKLFF.

This clonotype was detected many times. The rearrangement joins TRBV3-1 to TRBJ1-5; D is undetermined. V was pared by 1 base and J by 6 bases, with 4 bases between. Germline V gene data show CDR1 as LGHDT and CDR2 as YNNKEL (reference sequence). The CDR3 has 12 residues. CDR3 sequence reads: CASSQGSQPQHF. The CDR3 nucleotides read TGTGCCAGCAGCCAAGGGAGTCAGCCCCAGCATTTT.

The chain recombines TRBV20-1 with TRBJ1-2; D gene unclear. V was cut by 0 bases and J by 8 bases, with 10 bases left in between. Germline-derived CDR1 and CDR2 are DFQATT and SNEGSKA (reference sequence). The CDR3 is 12 amino acids. The CDR3 coding sequence is TGCAGTGCTAGAGATCGGACGTTCGGCTACACCTTC. It yields the protein CSARDRTFGYTF.

The chain combines TRBV30 with TRBJ2-5; 8 bases fit TRBD1. CDR1 and CDR2 (germline): GTSNPN, SVGIG (reference sequence). V trimming: 5 bases; J trimming: 4 bases; junction bases outside the gene matches: 3. CDR3 length: 12 residues. In DNA form, the CDR3 reads TGTGCCTGGGGACAGGGCCGAGAGACCCAGTACTTC. It yields the protein CAWGQGRETQYF.

This clonotype showed up just a few times. The rearrangement links TRBV5-5 to TRBJ2-2; tentatively, D is TRBD1 (5 bases). CDR3 length equals 16 residues. V was pared by 4 bases and J by 3 bases, with 16 bases between. CDR1 is SGHKS and CDR2 is YYEKEE in the germline V gene (reference sequence). CDR3 protein: CASSPWLQGDTGELFF. The CDR3 bases are TGTGCCAGCAGCCCCTGGTTGCAGGGTGACACCGGGGAGCTGTTTTTT.

There are a few counts of this clonotype. The rearrangement uses TRBV29-1 and TRBJ1-1, with TRBD1 matching 9 bases. J lost 2 bases, V lost 3 bases, and 4 bases had no gene match. CDR1 SQVTM and CDR2 ANQGSEA come from the germline V gene. This CDR3 is 14 amino acids long. The CDR3 is CSVDRTGANTEAFF. CDR3 nucleotides: TGCAGCGTTGACCGGACAGGGGCAAACACTGAAGCTTTCTTT.

This clonotype was counted between two and nine times. V is TRBV19 and J is TRBJ1-2; the D gene is possibly TRBD1 (5 bases). This CDR3 has 16 amino acids. Germline CDR1 and CDR2: LNHDA and SQIVND (reference sequence). V was clipped by 4 bases and J by 0 bases, with 15 bases between them. In DNA form, the CDR3 reads TGTGCCAGTAGTAACCCTCGAGGGACGGCTAACTATGGCTACACCTTC. Its protein product is CASSNPRGTANYGYTF.

This clonotype was seen a few times. V is TRBV28 and J is TRBJ2-5; 7 bases align to TRBD1. From germline, CDR1 is MDHEN and CDR2 SYDVKM. J was trimmed by 3 bases and V by 6 bases; bases with no gene match: 4. The CDR3 spans 13 residues. The chain's CDR3 is CASSWDSEETQYF. CDR3 coding DNA: TGTGCCAGCAGCTGGGACAGCGAAGAGACCCAGTACTTC.

This clonotype was counted between two and nine times. This rearrangement joins TRBV4-2 to TRBJ2-1, with 8 bases aligning to TRBD1. J lost 10 bases, V lost 3 bases, and 5 bases had no gene match. Per the germline V gene, CDR1 is LGHNA and CDR2 is YNFKEQ. This CDR3 spans 13 amino acids. The CDR3 nucleotides are TGTGCCAGCAGCCAGGACGGGACAGGAGAGCAGTTCTTC. Protein sequence: CASSQDGTGEQFF.

CDR3 loop: CASSFDRGSNQPQHF. The DNA for the CDR3 is TGTGCCAGCAGCTTTGACAGGGGTAGCAATCAGCCCCAGCATTTT. This chain uses TRBV7-9 with TRBJ1-5, with 8 bases fitting TRBD1. Germline assignment: CDR1 SEHNR and CDR2 FQNEAQ (reference sequence). Unmatched junction bases numbered 1, after V lost 3 bases and J lost 0 bases. The CDR3 runs to 15 residues.

This clonotype was recorded a few times. CDR3 in amino acids: CASNVINTEAFF. The CDR3 DNA sequence: TGTGCCAGCAACGTGATCAACACTGAAGCTTTCTTT. The V call is TRBV12-3 or TRBV12-4, the J call TRBJ1-1; D is ambiguous. This CDR3 has 12 residues. V lost 7 bases and J lost 2, with 8 bases in between.

The chain employs TRBV6-6 and TRBJ1-1, with D perhaps matching TRBD1 (6 bases). There are 14 residues in the CDR3. CDR1 and CDR2 (germline): MNHNY, SVGAGI (reference sequence). Trimming pared 4 bases from V and 5 bases from J, leaving 14 bases between. CDR3 region: CASSFGGRGTEAFF. The CDR3 DNA reads TGTGCCAGCAGTTTTGGGGGCAGAGGGACTGAAGCTTTCTTT.

This chain links TRBV5-1 with TRBJ1-6; D not resolved. The CDR3 is 13 amino acids. Germline CDR1 reads SGHRS; CDR2 reads YFSETQ. Deletions cut 0 bases from V and 9 bases from J, with 7 bases between. CDR3 sequence (DNA): TGCGCCAGCAGCTTGGACGAGGTTTCACCCCTCCACTTT. Translation: CASSLDEVSPLHF.

This clonotype has a handful of counts. This rearrangement joins TRBV20-1 to TRBJ1-3; D may be TRBD1 (5 bases). This CDR3 has 14 amino acids. The V gene's germline CDR1 is DFQATT and CDR2 SNEGSKA (reference sequence). Trimming pared 6 bases from V and 0 bases from J, leaving 12 bases between. The CDR3 spells CSASDRRSGNTIYF. The CDR3 coding sequence is TGCAGTGCCTCCGACAGACGCTCTGGAAACACCATATATTTT.

This clonotype showed up just a few times. The chain has TRBV7-8 and TRBJ2-7; D is unclear. Trimming pared 3 bases from V and 3 bases from J, leaving 6 bases between. The CDR3 covers 12 residues. Germline-derived CDR1 and CDR2 are SGHVS and FQNEAQ. The CDR3 protein is CASSLSSYEQYV. CDR3 in DNA: TGTGCCAGCAGCTTGTCAAGCTACGAGCAGTACGTC.

This chain links TRBV5-1 with TRBJ1-2, with 12 bases aligning to TRBD1. This CDR3 is 17 amino acids long. From germline, CDR1 is SGHRS and CDR2 YFSETQ. The J segment lost 4 bases and the V segment lost 4 bases, leaving 11 bases of the junction unmatched. As DNA, the CDR3 is TGCGCCAGCAGCGGGGACAGGGGGCATTTTCGGTCCTATGGCTACACCTTC. Translation: CASSGDRGHFRSYGYTF.

This clonotype has ten or more counts. V is TRBV9 and J is TRBJ2-1, with 7 bases matching TRBD1. J gave up 2 bases and V 4 bases, and 9 bases lay outside the gene matches. The CDR3 has 16 amino acids. The germline V gene encodes CDR1 SGDLS and CDR2 YYNGEE. CDR3 region: CASSSNQGVAYNEQFF. The CDR3 nucleotides are TGTGCCAGCAGCTCTAATCAGGGGGTTGCCTACAATGAGCAGTTCTTC. Full variable domain (remainder filled in from reference TRBV9 and TRBJ2-1): DSGVTQTPKHLITATGQRVTLRCSPRSGDLSVYWYQQSLDQGLQFLIQYYNGEERAKGNILERFSAQQFPDLHSELNLSSLELGDSALYFCASSSNQGVAYNEQFFGPGTRLTVL.